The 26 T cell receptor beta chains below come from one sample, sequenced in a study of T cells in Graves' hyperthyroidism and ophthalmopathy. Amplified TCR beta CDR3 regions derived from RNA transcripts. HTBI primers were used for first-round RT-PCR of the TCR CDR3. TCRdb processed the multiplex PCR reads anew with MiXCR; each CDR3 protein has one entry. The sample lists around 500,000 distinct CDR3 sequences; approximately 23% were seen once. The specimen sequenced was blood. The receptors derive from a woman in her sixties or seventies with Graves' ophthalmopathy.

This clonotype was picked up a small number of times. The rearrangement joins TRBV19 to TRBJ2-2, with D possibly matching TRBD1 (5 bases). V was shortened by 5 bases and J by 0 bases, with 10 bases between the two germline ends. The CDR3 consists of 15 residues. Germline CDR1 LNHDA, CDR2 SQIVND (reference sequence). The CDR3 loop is CASSFGAANTGELFF. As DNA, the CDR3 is TGTGCCAGTAGTTTTGGGGCCGCGAACACCGGGGAGCTGTTTTTT.

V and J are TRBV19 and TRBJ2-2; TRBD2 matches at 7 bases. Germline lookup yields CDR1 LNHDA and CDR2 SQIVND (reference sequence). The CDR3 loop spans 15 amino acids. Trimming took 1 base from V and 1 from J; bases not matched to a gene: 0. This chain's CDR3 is CASSIVAGNTGELFF. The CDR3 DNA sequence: TGTGCCAGTAGTATAGTAGCGGGGAACACCGGGGAGCTGTTTTTT.

CDR3 coding DNA: TGCGCCAGCAGCCGGGGGACGACCGGTTTCGGGGCTTTCTTT. Protein product: CASSRGTTGFGAFF. The V call is TRBV5-1, the J call TRBJ1-1, with TRBD1 as a possible D gene (5 bases). Germline V gives CDR1 SGHRS, CDR2 YFSETQ. This CDR3 has 14 residues. The V end lost 4 bases, the J end lost 11 bases, and 21 bases lay between the germline ends.

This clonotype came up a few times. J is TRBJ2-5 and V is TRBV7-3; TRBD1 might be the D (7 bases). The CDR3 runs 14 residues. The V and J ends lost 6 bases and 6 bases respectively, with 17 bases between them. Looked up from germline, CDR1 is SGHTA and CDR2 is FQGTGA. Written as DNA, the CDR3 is TGTGCCAGCAGTCCAGGAGGGGGCGAGAAGACCCAGTACTTC. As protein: CASSPGGGEKTQYF.

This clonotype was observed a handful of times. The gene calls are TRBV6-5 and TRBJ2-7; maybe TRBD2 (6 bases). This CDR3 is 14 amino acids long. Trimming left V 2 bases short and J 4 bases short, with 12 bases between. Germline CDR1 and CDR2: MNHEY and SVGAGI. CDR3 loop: CASSYRFSGYEQYF. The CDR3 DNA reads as TGTGCCAGCAGTTACCGGTTTAGCGGATACGAGCAGTACTTC.

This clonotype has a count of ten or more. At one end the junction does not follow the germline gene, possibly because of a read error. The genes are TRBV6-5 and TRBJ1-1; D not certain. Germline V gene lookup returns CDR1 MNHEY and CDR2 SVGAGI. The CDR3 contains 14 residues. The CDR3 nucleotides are TGTGCCAGCCGTTACGGCAGACTGAACACTGAAGCTTTCTTT. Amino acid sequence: CASRYGRLNTEAFF.

The CDR3 DNA reads as TGTGCCACCAGTGATTCAGGGGGGGCCGGGGAGCTGTTTTTT. Residues: CATSDSGGAGELFF. This rearrangement joins TRBV24-1 to TRBJ2-2, with D tentatively TRBD1 or TRBD2 (7 bases each). The ends were cut back, 2 bases at V and 6 bases at J, with 9 bases in the middle. CDR1 KGHDR and CDR2 SFDVKD come from the germline V gene. The CDR3 runs 14 residues.

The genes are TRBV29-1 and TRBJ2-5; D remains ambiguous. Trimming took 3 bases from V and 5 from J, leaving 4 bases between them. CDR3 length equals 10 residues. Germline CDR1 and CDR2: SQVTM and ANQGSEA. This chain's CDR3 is CSVEYETQYF. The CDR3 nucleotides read TGCAGCGTTGAGTATGAGACCCAGTACTTC.

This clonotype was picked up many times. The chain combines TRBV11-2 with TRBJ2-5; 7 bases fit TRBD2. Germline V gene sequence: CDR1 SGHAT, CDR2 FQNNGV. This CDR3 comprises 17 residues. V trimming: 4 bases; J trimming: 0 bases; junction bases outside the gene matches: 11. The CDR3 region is CASSSGRPNPYQETQYF. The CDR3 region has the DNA TGTGCCAGCAGCTCCGGGAGGCCAAACCCGTACCAAGAGACCCAGTACTTC.

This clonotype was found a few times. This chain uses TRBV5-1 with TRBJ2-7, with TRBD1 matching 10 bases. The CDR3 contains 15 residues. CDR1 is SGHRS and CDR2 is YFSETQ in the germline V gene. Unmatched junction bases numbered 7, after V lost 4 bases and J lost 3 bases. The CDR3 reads CASSQMTGGGYEQYF. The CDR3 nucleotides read TGCGCCAGCAGCCAAATGACAGGGGGCGGCTACGAGCAGTACTTC.

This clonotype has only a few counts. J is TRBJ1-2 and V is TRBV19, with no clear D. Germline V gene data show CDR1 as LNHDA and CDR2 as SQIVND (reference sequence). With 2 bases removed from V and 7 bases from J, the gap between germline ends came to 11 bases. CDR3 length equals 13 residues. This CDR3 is CASSIPPVGGYTF. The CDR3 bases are TGTGCCAGTAGTATACCGCCGGTGGGTGGCTACACCTTC.

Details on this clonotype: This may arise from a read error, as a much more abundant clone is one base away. The chain's CDR3 is CASSYRVGQTNTGELFF. The DNA of the CDR3 is TGTGCCAGCAGTTACCGGGTGGGACAGACGAACACCGGGGAGCTGTTTTTT. This chain uses TRBV6-5 with TRBJ2-2; 7 bases match TRBD1. V gave up 2 bases and J gave up 0 bases; unmatched junction bases: 6. Germline V lookup: CDR1 MNHEY, CDR2 SVGAGI. The CDR3 has 17 residues.

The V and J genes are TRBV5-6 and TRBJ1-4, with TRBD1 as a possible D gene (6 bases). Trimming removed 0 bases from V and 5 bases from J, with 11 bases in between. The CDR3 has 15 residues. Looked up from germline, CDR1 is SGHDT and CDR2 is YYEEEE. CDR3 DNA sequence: TGTGCCAGCAGCTTGGGACCGGGGGCAAATGAAAAACTGTTTTTT. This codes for CASSLGPGANEKLFF.

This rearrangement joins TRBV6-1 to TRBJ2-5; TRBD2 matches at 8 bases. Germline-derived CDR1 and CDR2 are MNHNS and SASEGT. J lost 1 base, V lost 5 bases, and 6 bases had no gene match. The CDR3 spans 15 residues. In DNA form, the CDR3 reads TGTGCCAGCAGTTCCCATACTAGCGGCCAAGAGACCCAGTACTTC. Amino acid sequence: CASSSHTSGQETQYF.

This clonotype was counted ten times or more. The CDR3 nucleotides read TGTGCCAGCAGCTTGGGACATGATGAGACCCAGTACTTC. This encodes CASSLGHDETQYF. The chain recombines TRBV5-6 with TRBJ2-5; D is undetermined. Germline V lookup: CDR1 SGHDT, CDR2 YYEEEE. The CDR3 loop spans 13 amino acids. Trimming removed 0 bases at V and 5 bases at J, with 8 bases between. Combining the CDR3 with reference TRBV5-6 and TRBJ2-5 gives the whole variable domain DAGVTQSPTHLIKTRGQQVTLRCSPKSGHDTVSWYQQALGQGPQFIFQYYEEEERQRGNFPDRFSGHQFPNYSSELNVNALLLGDSALYLCASSLGHDETQYFGPGTRLLVL.

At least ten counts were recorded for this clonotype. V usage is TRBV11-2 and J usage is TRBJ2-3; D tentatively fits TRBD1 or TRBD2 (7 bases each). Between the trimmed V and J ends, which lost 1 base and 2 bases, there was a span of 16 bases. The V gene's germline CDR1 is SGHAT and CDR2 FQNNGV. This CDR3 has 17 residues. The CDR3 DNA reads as TGTGCCAGCAGCTTAGGACTAGCAGGGGGGCTCACAGATACGCAGTATTTT. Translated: CASSLGLAGGLTDTQYF.

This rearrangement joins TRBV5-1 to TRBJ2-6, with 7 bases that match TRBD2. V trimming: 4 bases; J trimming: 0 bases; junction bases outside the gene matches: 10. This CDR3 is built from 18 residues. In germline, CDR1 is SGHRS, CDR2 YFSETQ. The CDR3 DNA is TGCGCCAGCAGCAGAGAGCGGGGAATGCGCTCTGGGGCCAACGTCCTGACTTTC. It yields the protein CASSRERGMRSGANVLTF.

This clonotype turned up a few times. CDR3 coding DNA: TGTGCCAGCAGCCAGGGACTAGGGGGGGATCAGCCCCAGCATTTT. It translates to CASSQGLGGDQPQHF. This chain connects TRBV3-1 to TRBJ1-5, with a weak D call TRBD1 (6 bases). CDR1 and CDR2 (germline): LGHDT, YNNKEL (reference sequence). The CDR3 covers 15 residues. Between the trimmed V and J ends, which lost 3 bases and 5 bases, there was a span of 14 bases.

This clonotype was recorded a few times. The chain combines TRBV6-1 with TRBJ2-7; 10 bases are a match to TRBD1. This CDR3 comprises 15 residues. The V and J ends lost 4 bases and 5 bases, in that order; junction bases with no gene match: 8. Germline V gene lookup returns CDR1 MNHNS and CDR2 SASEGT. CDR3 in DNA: TGTGCCAGCAGTGGTCCCGGGACAGGGGTTGACGAGCAGTACTTC. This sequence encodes CASSGPGTGVDEQYF.

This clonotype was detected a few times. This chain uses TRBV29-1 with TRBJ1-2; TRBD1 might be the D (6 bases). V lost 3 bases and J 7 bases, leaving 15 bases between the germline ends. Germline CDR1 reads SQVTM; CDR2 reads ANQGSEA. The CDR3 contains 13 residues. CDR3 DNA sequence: TGCAGCGTTGATGGGGGGACAAAAGCTGGCTACACCTTC. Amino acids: CSVDGGTKAGYTF.

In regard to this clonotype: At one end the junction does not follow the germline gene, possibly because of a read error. The CDR3 DNA follows: TGTGCTAGCAGCTTATCGACAGGGGGTGAGCAGTTCTTC. Amino acids: CASSLSTGGEQFF. V usage is TRBV7-7 and J usage is TRBJ2-1; TRBD1 matches 9 bases. CDR3 length: 13 amino acids. CDR1 is SSHAT and CDR2 is FNYEAQ in the germline V gene (reference sequence). Full variable domain (rest looked up from reference TRBV7-7 and TRBJ2-1): GAGVSQSPRYKVTKRGQDVTLRCDPISSHATLYWYQQALGQGPEFLTYFNYEAQPDKSGLPSDRFSAERPEGSISTLTIQRTEQRDSAMYRCASSLSTGGEQFFGPGTRLTVL.

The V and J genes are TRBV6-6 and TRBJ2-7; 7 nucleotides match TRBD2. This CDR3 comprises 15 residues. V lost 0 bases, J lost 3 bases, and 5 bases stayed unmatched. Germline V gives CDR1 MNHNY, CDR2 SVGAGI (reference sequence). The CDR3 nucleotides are TGTGCCAGCAGTTACTCGGTGGGAGGGATCTACGAGCAGTACTTC. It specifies CASSYSVGGIYEQYF.

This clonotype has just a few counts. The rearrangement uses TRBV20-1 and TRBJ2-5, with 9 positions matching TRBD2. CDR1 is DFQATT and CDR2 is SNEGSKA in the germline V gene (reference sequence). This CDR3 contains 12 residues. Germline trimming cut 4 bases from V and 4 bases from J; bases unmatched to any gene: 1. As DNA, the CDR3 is TGCAGTGCTAAACTAGCGGGAGAGACCCAGTACTTC. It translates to CSAKLAGETQYF.

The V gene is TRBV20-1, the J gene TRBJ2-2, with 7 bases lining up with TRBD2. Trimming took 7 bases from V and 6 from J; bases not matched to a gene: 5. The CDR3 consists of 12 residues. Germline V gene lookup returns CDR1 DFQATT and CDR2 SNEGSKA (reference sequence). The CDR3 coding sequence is TGCAGTGGATGGGGGGGGGCCGGGGAGCTGTTTTTT. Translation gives CSGWGGAGELFF.

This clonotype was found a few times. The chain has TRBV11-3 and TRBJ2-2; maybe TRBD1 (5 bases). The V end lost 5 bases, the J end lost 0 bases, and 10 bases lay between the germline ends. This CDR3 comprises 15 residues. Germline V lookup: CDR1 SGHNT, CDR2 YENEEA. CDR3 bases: TGTGCCAGCAGCAGGACATCTTCGAACACCGGGGAGCTGTTTTTT. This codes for CASSRTSSNTGELFF.

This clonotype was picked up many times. CDR3 in amino acids: CASSLFAQGLGNTGELFF. The CDR3 nucleotides are TGTGCCAGCAGCTTATTTGCACAGGGCTTAGGGAACACCGGGGAGCTGTTTTTT. J is TRBJ2-2 and V is TRBV7-3; perhaps TRBD1 as D (6 bases). The CDR3 loop spans 18 amino acids. The V gene lost 2 bases and the J gene lost 1 base, with 17 bases spanning the gap. From germline, CDR1 is SGHTA and CDR2 FQGTGA.